A selection of T cell receptor beta chains follows, all from one sample in a study of metastatic and nonmetastatic thyroid tumors. TCRdb ran MiXCR on the PCR reads. This sample has some 19,000 clones, with 25% to 35% found just once. Sequenced material: tumor tissue. The origin of the receptors is a female donor with papillary thyroid cancer or a benign thyroid nodule (not recorded which). Some clones in this sample may be carry-over from other donors' samples. CDR3s include the opening cysteine and the closing phenylalanine or tryptophan. Fields, in order: clone size, D gene, J gene, V gene, CDR3 protein. The D gene is left open where the match is weak. Rows give clone size only sometimes, using once, few, many, or a class for an expanded clone.

- | - | TRBJ1-2 | TRBV20-1 | CSASAAYGYTF
- | TRBD2 | TRBJ2-1 | TRBV30 | CAWSNRTSGAYSYNEQFF
many | TRBD2 | TRBJ2-7 | TRBV5-1 | CASSWEGPGLAEGDEQYF
few | - | TRBJ2-6 | TRBV24-1 | CATSGSGRFSGANVLTF
- | - | TRBJ2-2 | TRBV28 | CASISSGAGELFF
- | TRBD2 | TRBJ2-5 | TRBV11-2 | CASRLDLAAGATGETQYF
medium-sized | TRBD1 | TRBJ1-1 | TRBV19 | CASSIGQGGTEAFF
- | - | TRBJ2-7 | TRBV20-1 | CSASPSSYEQYF
- | TRBD1 | TRBJ2-6 | TRBV20-1 | CSAGFTGGISSGANVLTF
many | TRBD1 | TRBJ2-7 | TRBV11-2 | CASSGLGQGGYEQYF
few | - | TRBJ1-4 | TRBV27 | CASSLSPNEKLFF
few | - | TRBJ2-7 | TRBV6-5 | CASSYSIGSGYDQYF
many | TRBD2 | TRBJ2-3 | TRBV24-1 | CATSDARDYRGTDTQYF
few | TRBD1 | TRBJ1-2 | TRBV28 | CASIPGQGRTYGYTF
- | TRBD2 | TRBJ2-2 | TRBV5-4 | CASSWTSGSANTGELFF
- | - | TRBJ1-1 | TRBV11-2 | CASSFPGRAAFF
many | - | TRBJ2-1 | TRBV24-1 | CATSEGQVDNEQFF
- | - | TRBJ1-6 | TRBV20-1 | CSPLRQDNSYNSPLHF
few | TRBD2 | TRBJ2-3 | TRBV4-3 | CASSPYLAGVGDTQYF
- | - | TRBJ1-2 | TRBV7-6 | CASSPPGAPGPYGYTF
- | - | TRBJ2-7 | TRBV6-7 | CASRTGRHAPYEQYF
- | TRBD1 | TRBJ1-1 | TRBV11-3 | CASSSDRGKAEAFF
many | - | TRBJ1-3 | TRBV5-1 | CASSSMGVEGNTIYF
- | TRBD2 | TRBJ2-7 | TRBV11-1 | CASSLGWTAGGSYEQYF
many | TRBD1 | TRBJ1-1 | TRBV28 | CASSWDRGVSNTEAFF
few | TRBD1 | TRBJ1-2 | TRBV27 | CASSFSAGDRPYGYTF
- | TRBD2 | TRBJ2-7 | TRBV20-1 | CSARDPWLLAHEQYF
many | - | TRBJ2-3 | TRBV5-1 | CASSLAGLQGNTQYF
- | - | TRBJ2-1 | TRBV4-2 | CASSQEQAINEQFF
- | TRBD1 | TRBJ2-7 | TRBV6-2/TRBV6-3 | CASSYSLPVDRGGEQYF
- | - | TRBJ2-2 | TRBV5-1 | CASSSGGPGELFF
many | - | TRBJ2-3 | TRBV2 | CASRFGSGADTQYF
medium-sized | - | TRBJ2-1 | TRBV13 | CASSFRAQGNNEQFF
- | TRBD2 | TRBJ2-1 | TRBV3-1 | CASSQVSVRGGPYNEQFF
medium-sized | - | TRBJ2-2 | TRBV24-1 | CATSDLGDTGELFF
many | - | TRBJ2-7 | TRBV7-8 | CASSAWRGPFYEQYF
medium-sized | - | TRBJ1-1 | TRBV20-1 | CSARTPLNTEAFF
- | TRBD2 | TRBJ2-3 | TRBV19 | CASSMDYSGSRSTDTQYF
many | - | TRBJ1-2 | TRBV6-1 | CASRLARNDNYGYTF
many | TRBD1 | TRBJ2-3 | TRBV11-2 | CASSKGQPDTQYF
large | TRBD2 | TRBJ2-7 | TRBV6-1 | CASTYTTSGSTHEQYF
once | - | TRBJ2-1 | TRBV20-1 | CSARVGGELYNEQFF
- | - | TRBJ2-3 | TRBV5-6 | CASSGRGGAPSTQYF
many | - | TRBJ1-1 | TRBV7-7 | CASSLQLNTEAFF
- | - | TRBJ2-3 | TRBV2 | CASSEAKGGSTDTQYF
once | TRBD1 | TRBJ2-5 | TRBV5-1 | CASSLGGGQGREETQYF
medium-sized | TRBD2 | TRBJ2-7 | TRBV28 | CASSDASGMTGEQYF
many | - | TRBJ1-1 | TRBV14 | CASSQLVAEAFF
medium-sized | - | TRBJ2-3 | TRBV6-2/TRBV6-3 | CASSGQRTSTDTQYF
medium-sized | - | TRBJ1-1 | TRBV27 | CASSYSGYRDTEAFF
many | - | TRBJ2-1 | TRBV5-1 | CASSLDRSSYNEQFF
- | - | TRBJ2-1 | TRBV18 | CASSPGDHYNEQFF
many | - | TRBJ2-3 | TRBV7-6 | CASSHSLGEDTQYF
few | - | TRBJ2-7 | TRBV28 | CASSFRGRGIGYEQYF
many | - | TRBJ2-7 | TRBV5-8 | CASSSGDAYEQYF